The 32 T cell receptor beta chains below come from one sample, sequenced in a study of blood T cell repertoires in COVID-19. The data were produced by immunoSEQ multiplex PCR, yet TCRdb's version contains in-frame clones alone and is incomplete. The sample lists some 200,000 clones, roughly 80% occurring once. The source material was peripheral blood. The receptors here all came from an older woman with acute or convalescent COVID-19.

This rearrangement joins TRBV6-5 to TRBJ2-7; 11 positions agree with TRBD1. The CDR3 runs 13 residues. V lost 7 bases and J lost 7; bases outside the gene matches: 6. From germline, CDR1 is MNHEY and CDR2 SVGAGI. CDR3 nucleotide sequence: TGTGCCAGCACACGGGACAGGGGGTGGGAGCAGTACTTC. Amino acids: CASTRDRGWEQYF.

This rearrangement joins TRBV7-6 to TRBJ2-7; 7 nucleotides align to TRBD2. V trimming: 6 bases; J trimming: 2 bases; junction bases outside the gene matches: 13. CDR1 and CDR2 from the germline V gene are SGHVS and FNYEAQ. There are 16 residues in the CDR3. CDR3 nucleotides: TGTGCCAGCAGTCCGGTTCCTGCGGGGGACCCCTACGAGCAGTACTTC. Protein product: CASSPVPAGDPYEQYF.

The V gene is TRBV28, the J gene TRBJ1-5; TRBD1 matches at 7 bases. In germline, CDR1 is MDHEN, CDR2 SYDVKM. The CDR3 is made up of 15 amino acids. V gave up 3 bases and J gave up 6 bases; unmatched junction bases: 8. The CDR3 sequence: CASSLATGIGQPQHF. For the CDR3, the DNA is TGTGCCAGCAGTTTGGCGACAGGGATTGGTCAGCCCCAGCATTTT.

The chain has TRBV6-6 and TRBJ2-7; D is perhaps TRBD1 (6 bases). Per germline, CDR1 MNHNY and CDR2 SVGAGI (reference sequence). This CDR3 is 16 amino acids long. Trimming stripped 4 bases from V and 2 bases from J, with 18 bases between. CDR3 sequence reads: CASSSALRTDAYEQYF. As DNA, the CDR3 is TGTGCCAGCAGTTCCGCGCTCCGGACAGACGCCTACGAGCAGTACTTC.

This chain connects TRBV7-2 to TRBJ2-7; 7 bases agree with TRBD2. Trimming removed 5 bases from V and 3 bases from J; junction bases left unmatched: 7. The CDR3 consists of 14 residues. Germline V gives CDR1 SGHTA, CDR2 FQGNSA. CDR3 amino acids: CASSPARGSYEQYF. In DNA form, the CDR3 reads TGTGCCAGCAGCCCCGCTCGCGGGAGCTACGAGCAGTACTTC.

V usage is TRBV19 and J usage is TRBJ2-2, with TRBD2 matching 9 bases. The CDR3 has 15 residues. Germline CDR1 LNHDA, CDR2 SQIVND (reference sequence). V lost 2 bases, J lost 7 bases, and 5 bases stayed unmatched. The CDR3 DNA follows: TGTGCCAGTAGTATACTAGCGGGAAAGGGCGGGGAGCTGTTTTTT. Encoded protein: CASSILAGKGGELFF.

There are a few counts of this clone. V is TRBV2 and J is TRBJ2-1; D perhaps matches TRBD2 (6 bases). CDR3 size: 15 residues. Germline V gene sequence: CDR1 SNHLY, CDR2 FYNNEI. The V end lost 3 bases, the J end lost 10 bases, and 19 bases lay between the germline ends. CDR3 nucleotide sequence: TGTGCCAGCAGTGATTCCCCTGGGCAGGGAGGCGAGCAGTTCTTC. It is translated as CASSDSPGQGGEQFF.

The chain carries TRBV27 and TRBJ2-7, with a possible D match to TRBD2 (6 bases). The CDR3 length is 16 residues. CDR1 is MNHEY and CDR2 is SMNVEV in the germline V gene (reference sequence). Trimming left V 5 bases short and J 3 bases short, with 20 bases between. CDR3 in amino acids: CASSAQLAQRNYEQYF. For the CDR3, the DNA is TGTGCCAGCAGTGCGCAACTAGCTCAGAGAAACTACGAGCAGTACTTC.

J is TRBJ1-5 and V is TRBV6-6; D might be TRBD1 (5 bases). Germline values: CDR1 MNHNY, CDR2 SVGAGI (reference sequence). The CDR3 has 16 residues. V was cut by 4 bases and J by 4 bases, with 17 bases left in between. CDR3 nucleotide sequence: TGTGCCAGCAGTTTGCCAAACACGGGGGGAAATCAGCCCCAGCATTTT. The encoded protein is CASSLPNTGGNQPQHF.

DNA for the CDR3: TGTGCCAGCAGTTTACTAAACAGGGAAAGCTCACCCCTCCACTTT. Translation: CASSLLNRESSPLHF. The V and J genes are TRBV27 and TRBJ1-6; tentatively, D is TRBD1 (6 bases). The CDR3 covers 15 residues. Germline V gives CDR1 MNHEY, CDR2 SMNVEV (reference sequence). Trimming cost V 2 bases and J 10 bases, with 15 bases left between them.

Only one count was recorded for this clone. V and J are TRBV28 and TRBJ1-2; D might be TRBD1 (5 bases). V was trimmed by 3 bases and J by 3 bases, leaving 17 bases between them. The CDR3 is 16 residues long. Germline CDR1 and CDR2: MDHEN and SYDVKM. DNA for the CDR3: TGTGCCAGCAGTTTCCCCCATGTCTCGGGGGACTATGGCTACACCTTC. It specifies CASSFPHVSGDYGYTF.

V and J are TRBV24-1 and TRBJ2-7, with TRBD1 matching 9 bases. The CDR3 is 14 amino acids. Losses at the gene ends were 10 bases for V and 2 bases for J; bases not matched to a gene: 8. Germline V lookup: CDR1 KGHDR, CDR2 SFDVKD. The CDR3: CATRGTGSPYEQYF. Written as DNA, the CDR3 is TGTGCCACTAGAGGGACAGGGAGTCCCTACGAGCAGTACTTC.

The rearrangement uses TRBV7-9 and TRBJ2-3; D call uncertain. V was clipped by 4 bases and J by 1 base, with 9 bases between them. Per the germline V gene, CDR1 is SEHNR and CDR2 is FQNEAQ (reference sequence). The CDR3 runs to 14 residues. CDR3 DNA sequence: TGTGCCAGCAGCTCATCGAGCGGCACAGATACGCAGTATTTT. It specifies CASSSSSGTDTQYF.

V usage is TRBV5-6 and J usage is TRBJ1-4; 8 nucleotides line up with TRBD1. Trimming cost V 4 bases and J 8 bases; bases outside gene matches: 7. Per the germline V gene, CDR1 is SGHDT and CDR2 is YYEEEE. The CDR3 extends over 14 amino acids. The CDR3 DNA reads TGTGCCAGCAGCCCGACAGGGGAGGAGGAAAAACTGTTTTTT. Translating it yields CASSPTGEEEKLFF.

The genes are TRBV28 and TRBJ1-2, with D maybe TRBD1 (5 bases). Deletions cut 2 bases from V and 5 bases from J, with 9 bases between. CDR1 and CDR2 from the germline V gene are MDHEN and SYDVKM. This CDR3 is built from 13 residues. Written as DNA, the CDR3 is TGTGCCAGCAGTTTAGGGGCAGTTTATGGCTACACCTTC. This sequence encodes CASSLGAVYGYTF.

The chain recombines TRBV5-8 with TRBJ2-7; possible D gene TRBD1, 8 bases. The CDR3 runs 13 residues. Germline V gene lookup returns CDR1 SGHTS and CDR2 YDEGEE. V dropped 7 bases and J dropped 5 bases, with 16 bases sitting between them. CDR3 sequence (DNA): TGTGCCAGCGCGCGGACAGGGAGGGACGAGCAGTACTTC. It codes for CASARTGRDEQYF.

This clone came up a few times. The chain combines TRBV14 with TRBJ1-5; the D gene is possibly TRBD1 (5 bases). V lost 3 bases and J lost 4, with 7 bases in between. Germline V lookup: CDR1 SGHDN, CDR2 FVKESK. This CDR3 comprises 13 residues. CDR3: CASSQGGNQPQHF. In DNA, the CDR3 is TGTGCCAGCAGCCAGGGGGGGAATCAGCCCCAGCATTTT.

This chain uses TRBV29-1 with TRBJ1-1; maybe TRBD1 (6 bases). V lost 4 bases and J 11 bases, leaving 14 bases between the germline ends. The CDR3 loop spans 11 amino acids. CDR1 SQVTM and CDR2 ANQGSEA come from the germline V gene. The CDR3 spells CSVVAGARAFF. In DNA form, the CDR3 reads TGCAGCGTTGTGGCAGGGGCGAGGGCTTTCTTT. Together with reference TRBV29-1 and TRBJ1-1, the CDR3 gives the full variable domain: SAVISQKPSRDICQRGTSLTIQCQVDSQVTMMFWYRQQPGQSLTLIATANQGSEATYESGFVIDKFPISRPNLTFSTLTVSNMSPEDSSIYLCSVVAGARAFFGQGTRLTVV.

This chain joins TRBV6-5 and TRBJ1-4, with TRBD1 matching 9 bases. The J segment lost 5 bases and the V segment lost 6 bases, leaving 7 bases of the junction unmatched. The length of the CDR3 is 15 residues. From germline, CDR1 is MNHEY and CDR2 SVGAGI. CDR3 sequence: CASREGTGWNEKLFF. The DNA for the CDR3 is TGTGCCAGCAGGGAGGGGACAGGGTGGAATGAAAAACTGTTTTTT.

The V gene is TRBV7-8, the J gene TRBJ2-5, with 9 bases aligning to TRBD2. The germline gives CDR1 SGHVS, CDR2 FQNEAQ. Unmatched junction bases numbered 22, after V lost 7 bases and J lost 4 bases. This CDR3 is 19 amino acids long. Here the CDR3 reads CASTSSYPASGMTGETQYF. CDR3 nucleotides: TGTGCCAGCACTTCCTCTTATCCGGCTAGCGGGATGACCGGAGAGACCCAGTACTTC.

V and J are TRBV5-6 and TRBJ2-1, with TRBD2 matching 8 bases. The CDR3 sequence is 15 residues long. Germline V gives CDR1 SGHDT, CDR2 YYEEEE. The V gene end was trimmed by 5 bases and the J gene end by 0 bases; junction bases not matched to a gene: 4. The CDR3 sequence: CASSTGTSSYNEQFF. In DNA, the CDR3 is TGTGCCAGCAGTACCGGGACTAGCTCCTACAATGAGCAGTTCTTC.

The V call is TRBV9, the J call TRBJ2-1; 16 bases match TRBD2. The J segment lost 9 bases and the V segment lost 0 bases, leaving 6 bases of the junction unmatched. CDR1 SGDLS and CDR2 YYNGEE come from the germline V gene. The CDR3 spans 17 residues. The CDR3 nucleotides are TGTGCCAGCAGCGTAGGGGGGACTAGCGGGAGGGTCGGTGAGCAGTTCTTC. Protein product: CASSVGGTSGRVGEQFF. The variable domain in full, completed from reference TRBV9 and TRBJ2-1, reads DSGVTQTPKHLITATGQRVTLRCSPRSGDLSVYWYQQSLDQGLQFLIQYYNGEERAKGNILERFSAQQFPDLHSELNLSSLELGDSALYFCASSVGGTSGRVGEQFFGPGTRLTVL.

V is TRBV19 and J is TRBJ1-6, with 8 positions matching TRBD1. The J segment lost 8 bases and the V segment lost 4 bases, leaving 4 bases of the junction unmatched. Germline V gives CDR1 LNHDA, CDR2 SQIVND (reference sequence). CDR3 length: 14 residues. In nucleotides, the CDR3 is TGTGCCAGTAGTACGACAGGGGCCGATTCACCCCTCCACTTT. This translates into CASSTTGADSPLHF.

The count of this clone is one. The genes are TRBV6-5 and TRBJ1-1; no clear D. V lost 6 bases, J lost 4 bases, and 12 bases lay in between. CDR3 length: 13 amino acids. Germline V gene sequence: CDR1 MNHEY, CDR2 SVGAGI. The CDR3 nucleotides are TGTGCCAGCAGCCCGTCCGAGATCACTGAAGCTTTCTTT. Residues: CASSPSEITEAFF.

The chain recombines TRBV29-1 with TRBJ2-1; 7 positions agree with TRBD1. CDR1 and CDR2 (germline): SQVTM, ANQGSEA. The CDR3 is 12 amino acids. Germline trimming cut 3 bases from V and 6 bases from J; bases unmatched to any gene: 2. CDR3 protein: CSVDNRGNEQFF. The CDR3 DNA sequence: TGCAGCGTTGACAACAGGGGCAATGAGCAGTTCTTC.

The V call is TRBV6-1, the J call TRBJ2-5; 14 bases are a match to TRBD2. J was trimmed by 5 bases and V by 2 bases; bases with no gene match: 4. Germline values: CDR1 MNHNS, CDR2 SASEGT. The CDR3 sequence is 16 residues long. CDR3 bases: TGTGCCAGCAGTGAAAAGGGACTAGCGGGAGTTGAGACCCAGTACTTC. This codes for CASSEKGLAGVETQYF.

This sequence joins TRBV5-1 and TRBJ2-7, with 13 bases aligning to TRBD2. Looked up from germline, CDR1 is SGHRS and CDR2 is YFSETQ. This CDR3 is 19 amino acids long. V lost 3 bases, J lost 0 bases, and 12 bases stayed unmatched. The CDR3 DNA is TGCGCCAGCAGCTCAAACCGGGGACTAGCGGGAACGAACTCCTACGAGCAGTACTTC. Encoded protein: CASSSNRGLAGTNSYEQYF.

This clone was observed a few times. The chain employs TRBV28 and TRBJ2-7, with TRBD2 identical over 10 bases. This CDR3 has 15 residues. Germline CDR1 MDHEN, CDR2 SYDVKM. The V and J ends lost 5 bases and 0 bases, in that order; junction bases with no gene match: 4. The chain's CDR3 is CASSRTSGFSYEQYF. CDR3 in DNA: TGTGCCAGCAGTAGGACTAGCGGCTTCTCCTACGAGCAGTACTTC.

The chain carries TRBV7-2 and TRBJ2-7; 8 nucleotides line up with TRBD2. CDR1 and CDR2 (germline): SGHTA, FQGNSA. V trimming: 3 bases; J trimming: 2 bases; junction bases outside the gene matches: 6. The CDR3 length is 15 residues. The CDR3 loop reads CASSFGVAGTYEQYF. DNA of the CDR3: TGTGCCAGCAGCTTCGGGGTAGCGGGAACCTACGAGCAGTACTTC. Full variable domain (rest looked up from reference TRBV7-2 and TRBJ2-7): GAGVSQSPSNKVTEKGKDVELRCDPISGHTALYWYRQSLGQGLEFLIYFQGNSAPDKSGLPSDRFSAERTGGSVSTLTIQRTQQEDSAVYLCASSFGVAGTYEQYFGPGTRLTVT.

The V call is TRBV18, the J call TRBJ2-1, with D perhaps TRBD1 (5 bases). This CDR3 is 13 amino acids long. V gave up 5 bases and J gave up 5 bases, with 10 bases separating them. Per the germline V gene, CDR1 is KGHSH and CDR2 is LQKENI. The CDR3 spells CASSESQDNEQFF. The CDR3 nucleotides read TGTGCCAGCTCAGAATCACAGGACAATGAGCAGTTCTTC.

V and J are TRBV28 and TRBJ2-1; 7 bases are a match to TRBD1. CDR3 length equals 15 residues. J lost 10 bases, V lost 5 bases, and 14 bases had no gene match. Germline assignment: CDR1 MDHEN and CDR2 SYDVKM. The CDR3 DNA is TGTGCCAGCAGTCCTTCAGGCGTGGGGACAGCCGAGCAGTTCTTC. The encoded protein is CASSPSGVGTAEQFF.

In this sample, this clone turned up once. The V and J genes are TRBV4-1 and TRBJ2-2; 13 positions match TRBD2. Looked up from germline, CDR1 is MGHRA and CDR2 is YSYEKL. Unmatched junction bases numbered 14, after V lost 0 bases and J lost 7 bases. CDR3 size: 20 residues. The CDR3 sequence is CASSQDPGLAGVAGGGELFF. In DNA, the CDR3 is TGCGCCAGCAGCCAAGATCCCGGACTAGCGGGAGTAGCAGGGGGCGGGGAGCTGTTTTTT.